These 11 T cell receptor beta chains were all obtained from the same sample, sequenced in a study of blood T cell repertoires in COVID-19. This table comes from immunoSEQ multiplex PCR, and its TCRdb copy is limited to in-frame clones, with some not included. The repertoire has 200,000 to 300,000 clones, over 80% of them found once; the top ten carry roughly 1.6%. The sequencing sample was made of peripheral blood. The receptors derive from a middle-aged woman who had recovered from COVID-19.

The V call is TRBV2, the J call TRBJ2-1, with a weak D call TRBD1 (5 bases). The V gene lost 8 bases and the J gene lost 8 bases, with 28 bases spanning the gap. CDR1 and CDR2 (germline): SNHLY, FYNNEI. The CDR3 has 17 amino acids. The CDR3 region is CASRLTTGRVVDDEQFF. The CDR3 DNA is TGTGCCAGCCGCCTCACAACAGGCAGGGTGGTTGACGATGAGCAGTTCTTC.

CDR3 loop: CASSLQGYYGYTF. The CDR3 coding sequence is TGCGCCAGCAGCTTGCAGGGTTACTATGGCTACACCTTC. The V gene is TRBV5-1, the J gene TRBJ1-2, with D maybe TRBD1 (5 bases). V gave up 1 base and J gave up 3 bases, with 7 bases separating them. CDR1 and CDR2 from the germline V gene are SGHRS and YFSETQ. The CDR3 contains 13 residues.

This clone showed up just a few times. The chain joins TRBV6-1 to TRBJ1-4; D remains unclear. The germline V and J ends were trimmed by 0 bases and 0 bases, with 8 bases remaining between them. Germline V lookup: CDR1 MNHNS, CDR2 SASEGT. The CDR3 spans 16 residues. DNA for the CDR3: TGTGCCAGCAGTGAAGCTGTCGGGACAACTAATGAAAAACTGTTTTTT. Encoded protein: CASSEAVGTTNEKLFF.

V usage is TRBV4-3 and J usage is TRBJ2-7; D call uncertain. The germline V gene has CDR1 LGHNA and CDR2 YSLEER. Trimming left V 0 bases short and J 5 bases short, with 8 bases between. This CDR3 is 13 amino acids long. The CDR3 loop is CASSQDLADEQYF. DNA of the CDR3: TGCGCCAGCAGCCAAGATTTAGCAGACGAGCAGTACTTC.

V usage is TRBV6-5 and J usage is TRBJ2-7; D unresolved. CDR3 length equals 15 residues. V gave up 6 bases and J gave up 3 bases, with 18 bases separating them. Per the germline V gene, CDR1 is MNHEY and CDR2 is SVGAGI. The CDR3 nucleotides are TGTGCCAGCAGCCCCGGTGGTGGGCCGGTCTACGAGCAGTACTTC. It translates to CASSPGGGPVYEQYF.

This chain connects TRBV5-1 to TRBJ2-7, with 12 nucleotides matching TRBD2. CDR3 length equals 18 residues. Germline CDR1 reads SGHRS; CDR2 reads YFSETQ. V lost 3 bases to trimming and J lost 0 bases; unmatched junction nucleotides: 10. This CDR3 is CASSSRTSGAPFSYEQYF. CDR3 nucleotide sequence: TGCGCCAGCAGCTCTAGGACTAGCGGGGCTCCCTTCTCCTACGAGCAGTACTTC.

This CDR3 reads CASSAGTGNNYGYTF. The DNA for the CDR3 is TGTGCCAGCAGCGCTGGGACAGGAAATAACTATGGCTACACCTTC. V is TRBV5-4 and J is TRBJ1-2; 8 positions agree with TRBD1. This CDR3 spans 15 amino acids. The germline CDR1 and CDR2 sequences are SGHNT and YYREEE (reference sequence). V lost 4 bases to trimming and J lost 1 base; unmatched junction nucleotides: 6. The full variable domain, with the rest looked up from reference TRBV5-4 and TRBJ1-2, is ETGVTQSPTHLIKTRGQQVTLRCSSQSGHNTVSWYQQALGQGPQFIFQYYREEENGRGNFPPRFSGLQFPNYSSELNVNALELDDSALYLCASSAGTGNNYGYTFGSGTRLTVV.

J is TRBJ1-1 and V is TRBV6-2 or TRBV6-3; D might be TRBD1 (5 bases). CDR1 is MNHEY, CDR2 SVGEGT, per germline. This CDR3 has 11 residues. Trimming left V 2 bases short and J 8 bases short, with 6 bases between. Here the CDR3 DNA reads TGTGCCAGCAGTTACCAGGGCGAAGCTTTCTTT. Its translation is CASSYQGEAFF.

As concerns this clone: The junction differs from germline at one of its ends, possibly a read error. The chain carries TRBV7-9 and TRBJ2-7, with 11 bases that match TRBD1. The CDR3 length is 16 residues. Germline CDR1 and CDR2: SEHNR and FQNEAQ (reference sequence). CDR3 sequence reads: CAGSMGQGGSSGEQYF. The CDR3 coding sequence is TGTGCCGGCAGCATGGGACAGGGGGGCTCGTCGGGCGAGCAGTACTTC.

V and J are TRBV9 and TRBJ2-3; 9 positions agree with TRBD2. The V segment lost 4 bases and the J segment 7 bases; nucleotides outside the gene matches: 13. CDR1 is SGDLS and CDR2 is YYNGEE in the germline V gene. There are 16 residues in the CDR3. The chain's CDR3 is CASSLRGGGGANTQYF. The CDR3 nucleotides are TGTGCCAGCAGCCTGCGCGGGGGCGGGGGGGCAAATACGCAGTATTTT. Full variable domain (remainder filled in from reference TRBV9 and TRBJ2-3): DSGVTQTPKHLITATGQRVTLRCSPRSGDLSVYWYQQSLDQGLQFLIQYYNGEERAKGNILERFSAQQFPDLHSELNLSSLELGDSALYFCASSLRGGGGANTQYFGPGTRLTVL.

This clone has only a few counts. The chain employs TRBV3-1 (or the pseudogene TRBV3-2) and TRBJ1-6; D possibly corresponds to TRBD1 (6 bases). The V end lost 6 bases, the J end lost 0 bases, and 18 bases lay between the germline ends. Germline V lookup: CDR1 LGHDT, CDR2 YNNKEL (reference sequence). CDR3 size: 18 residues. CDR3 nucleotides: TGTGCCAGCAGTCAGATATATGGACAGAGCTCCTATAATTCACCCCTCCACTTT. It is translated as CASSQIYGQSSYNSPLHF.